Listed here are 19 T cell receptor beta chains from one sample, sequenced in a study of T cell clonality in common variable immunodeficiency. The antigens for these receptors are not known. Clones were read by immunoSEQ multiplex PCR, and TCRdb kept only the in-frame ones, dropping some. The profile covers approximately 35,000 clones, none occurring a single time. Study conclusions and caveats: In common variable immunodeficiency, TCR beta chains reportedly carried fewer deletions and N-nucleotide insertions.

Sequencing was performed on peripheral blood mononuclear cells. The receptors come from a human donor with common variable immunodeficiency.

A word on this clone: The read falls 3 residues short of the CDR3 end, and the missing part is taken from the germline J gene. The chain recombines TRBV19 with TRBJ1-2; 7 bases agree with TRBD1. The CDR3 covers 12 residues. Germline V gene sequence: CDR1 LNHDA, CDR2 SQIVND (reference sequence). V lost 6 bases to trimming and J lost 7 bases; unmatched junction nucleotides: 5. The covered CDR3 bases are TGTGCCAGTAGAACAGGGGACGGTGGC. Its translation: CASRTGDGG. The entire CDR3 reads CASRTGDGGYTF. The entire variable domain, with the rest obtained from reference TRBV19 and TRBJ1-2, is as follows: DGGITQSPKYLFRKEGQNVTLSCEQNLNHDAMYWYRQDPGQGLRLIYYSQIVNDFQKGDIAEGYSVSREKKESFPLTVTSAQKNPTAFYLCASRTGDGGYTFGSGTRLTVV.

Ten or more counts support this clone. The read finishes 3 residues shy of the CDR3 end, and the germline J gene is used to complete it. The chain employs TRBV30 and TRBJ1-5, with 11 nucleotides matching TRBD1. Germline values: CDR1 GTSNPN, CDR2 SVGIG (reference sequence). V lost 5 bases to trimming and J lost 6 bases; unmatched junction nucleotides: 3. This CDR3 has 13 residues. The DNA read from the CDR3 is TGTGCCTGGGGACAGGGGGCAGGTCAGCCC. Translating gives CAWGQGAGQP. The whole CDR3 sequence is CAWGQGAGQPQHF.

As concerns this clone: Read sequence stops 3 residues before the CDR3 end, and the germline J gene provides the missing end. The chain carries TRBV19 and TRBJ1-1; 7 bases match TRBD1. The CDR3 loop spans 14 amino acids. Trimming took 4 bases from V and 0 from J; bases not matched to a gene: 2. Germline V lookup: CDR1 LNHDA, CDR2 SQIVND (reference sequence). The part of the CDR3 DNA that was read is TGTGCCAGTAGTAGGGGACAGTTGAACACTGAA. Encoded protein: CASSRGQLNTE. The whole CDR3 region reads CASSRGQLNTEAFF.

This clone was seen more than once but under ten times. The CDR3 sequence: CASTGSGGTTDTQYF. The sequenced CDR3 bases are TGTGCCAGTACGGGTAGCGGGGGGACAACAGATACG. The V call is TRBV19, the J call TRBJ2-3, with 10 bases aligning to TRBD2. The sequenced fragment ends 3 residues before the CDR3 boundary, so the rest is inferred from the germline J gene. Germline CDR1 reads LNHDA; CDR2 reads SQIVND (reference sequence). CDR3 length equals 15 residues. The V gene end was trimmed by 7 bases and the J gene end by 3 bases; junction bases not matched to a gene: 7.

This clone was seen a handful of times. The observed sequence ends 3 residues before the CDR3 terminus, with the missing tail filled in from the germline J gene. The chain employs TRBV6-2 or TRBV6-3 and TRBJ2-7; 12 nucleotides line up with TRBD2. V trimming: 7 bases; J trimming: 4 bases; junction bases outside the gene matches: 5. CDR1 and CDR2 (germline): MNHEY, SVGEGT. The CDR3 has 14 amino acids. The CDR3 DNA, read in part, is TGTGCCAGCAAATGGACTAGCGGGACGTACGAG. It is translated as CASKWTSGTYE. The CDR3 in full is CASKWTSGTYEQYF.

This clone appeared a few times. The CDR3 goes on 3 residues after the read ends, and that part is filled in from the germline J gene. This chain connects TRBV20-1 to TRBJ2-7, with 9 nucleotides matching TRBD2. The CDR3 contains 16 residues. The germline V gene has CDR1 DFQATT and CDR2 SNEGSKA (reference sequence). J gave up 5 bases and V 5 bases, and 16 bases lay outside the gene matches. The CDR3 sequence is CSAERRAGGSTHEQYF. The part of the CDR3 DNA that was read is TGCAGTGCTGAAAGGCGAGCGGGGGGTTCTACCCACGAG.

This clone occurred many times. The missing CDR3 end, 3 residues past where the read stops, is filled in from the germline J gene. V is TRBV19 and J is TRBJ1-5, with D maybe TRBD1 (6 bases). From germline, CDR1 is LNHDA and CDR2 SQIVND (reference sequence). This CDR3 is 16 amino acids long. V was cut by 4 bases and J by 0 bases, with 13 bases left in between. The CDR3 sequence is CASSTGGGYSNQPQHF. The covered CDR3 bases are TGTGCCAGTAGTACGGGGGGGGGCTATAGCAATCAGCCC. Together with reference TRBV19 and TRBJ1-5, the CDR3 gives the full variable domain: DGGITQSPKYLFRKEGQNVTLSCEQNLNHDAMYWYRQDPGQGLRLIYYSQIVNDFQKGDIAEGYSVSREKKESFPLTVTSAQKNPTAFYLCASSTGGGYSNQPQHFGDGTRLSIL.

A word on this clone: A much bigger clone sits one base away, suggesting this may be a read error. Read data end 3 residues before the CDR3 end; the end is taken from the germline J gene. Other DNA sequences within the sample encode an identical CDR3. The chain uses TRBV2 and TRBJ1-1; 8 bases agree with TRBD1. This CDR3 spans 16 amino acids. Germline lookup yields CDR1 SNHLY and CDR2 FYNNEI. The V and J ends lost 11 bases and 5 bases, in that order; junction bases with no gene match: 19. The CDR3 DNA, read in part, is TGTGCCGGACGACAGGGGCCCTCTACCTCGGGGACTGAA. This gives the protein CAGRQGPSTSGTE. The full CDR3 is CAGRQGPSTSGTEAFF.

This clone was found a few times. The read falls 3 residues short of the CDR3 end, and the missing part is taken from the germline J gene. The V and J genes are TRBV2 and TRBJ2-7, with TRBD1 as a possible D gene (6 bases). V was clipped by 4 bases and J by 2 bases, with 12 bases between them. The CDR3 loop spans 14 amino acids. Looked up from germline, CDR1 is SNHLY and CDR2 is FYNNEI. CDR3 loop: CASSATGQTYEQYF. CDR3 DNA, as far as it was read: TGTGCCAGCAGTGCGACAGGACAAACCTACGAG.

This clone occurred many times. Read data end 3 residues before the CDR3 end; the end is taken from the germline J gene. This rearrangement joins TRBV18 to TRBJ1-1, with TRBD1 identical over 7 bases. The germline gives CDR1 KGHSH, CDR2 LQKENI. The CDR3 is 19 amino acids. Unmatched junction bases numbered 19, after V lost 3 bases and J lost 3 bases. The CDR3 sequence: CASSPLWGTETYRDTEAFF. Partial CDR3 DNA: TGTGCCAGCTCACCGCTTTGGGGGACAGAGACCTACCGGGACACTGAA.

There are a few counts of this clone. The read ends 3 residues before the CDR3 terminus; that terminus is restored from the germline J gene. The chain joins TRBV2 to TRBJ2-7, with D uncertain. This CDR3 spans 11 amino acids. V lost 5 bases, J lost 2 bases, and 4 bases lay in between. Germline CDR1 is SNHLY and CDR2 is FYNNEI. The sequenced CDR3 bases are TGTGCCAGCAGTCCTACCTACGAG. Its translation: CASSPTYE. The whole CDR3 region reads CASSPTYEQYF.

Remarks on this clone: The CDR3 end is not reached by the read, which stops 3 residues before it; the germline J gene fills it in. The chain combines TRBV19 with TRBJ1-2, with unresolved D. Deletions cut 7 bases from V and 3 bases from J, with 12 bases between. Germline V gene lookup returns CDR1 LNHDA and CDR2 SQIVND (reference sequence). The CDR3 consists of 13 residues. CDR3 residues: CASTQGLYYGYTF. The CDR3 DNA, read in part, is TGTGCCAGTACCCAAGGGCTATACTATGGC.

This clone was counted many times. The CDR3 end lies 3 residues beyond the end of the read and is filled in from the germline J gene. The chain is built from TRBV2 and TRBJ1-2; TRBD1 might be the D (5 bases). The CDR3 is made up of 12 amino acids. The V gene's germline CDR1 is SNHLY and CDR2 FYNNEI. Trimming removed 10 bases at V and 4 bases at J, with 13 bases between. The CDR3 bases that were read are TGTGCCACCGGAGGGGAAGCCTATGGC. The encoded protein is CATGGEAYG. The entire CDR3 protein is CATGGEAYGYTF.

This clone was detected many times. Read data end 3 residues before the CDR3 end; the end is taken from the germline J gene. The chain couples TRBV6-1 to TRBJ2-3; tentative D call: TRBD1 (5 bases). The CDR3 covers 15 residues. Germline V lookup: CDR1 MNHNS, CDR2 SASEGT. Between the trimmed V and J ends, which lost 4 bases and 0 bases, there was a span of 11 bases. CDR3 bases read: TGTGCCAGCAGTGTAGACAGAACTAGCACAGATACG. Protein: CASSVDRTSTDT. The whole CDR3 region reads CASSVDRTSTDTQYF.

This clone was detected only a few times. Coverage ceases 3 residues before the CDR3 finishes, and the germline J gene fills in the end. This chain uses TRBV18 with TRBJ1-1; TRBD1 matches at 7 bases. Germline values: CDR1 KGHSH, CDR2 LQKENI. This CDR3 contains 14 residues. Trimming at V came to 4 bases and at J to 4 bases, leaving 6 bases not matched to a gene. The sequenced CDR3 bases are TGTGCCAGCTCACTAACAGGGGTCGGCACTGAA. Protein: CASSLTGVGTE. The entire CDR3 is CASSLTGVGTEAFF.

This clone was detected ten times or more. The sequenced fragment ends 3 residues before the CDR3 boundary, so the rest is inferred from the germline J gene. V usage is TRBV18 and J usage is TRBJ1-1, with D hard to call. Germline CDR1 is KGHSH and CDR2 is LQKENI. The CDR3 loop spans 15 amino acids. The germline V and J ends were trimmed by 3 bases and 3 bases, with 14 bases remaining between them. Partial CDR3 DNA: TGTGCCAGCTCACCGAAGGTAGGAGCGTACACTGAA. This encodes CASSPKVGAYTE. The whole CDR3 region reads CASSPKVGAYTEAFF.

By frequency in the sample, this clone is medium-sized. The read stops 3 residues short of the end of the CDR3; the missing end is completed from the germline J gene. V gene TRBV19 combines with J gene TRBJ2-5; 10 nucleotides agree with TRBD2. There are 15 residues in the CDR3. Germline loops: CDR1 LNHDA, CDR2 SQIVND (reference sequence). Trimming at V came to 4 bases and at J to 4 bases, leaving 6 bases not matched to a gene. CDR3 amino acids: CASSTSGGAGETQYF. The DNA read from the CDR3 is TGTGCCAGTAGTACCAGCGGGGGGGCAGGAGAGACC. Variable domain in full (rest from reference TRBV19 and TRBJ2-5): DGGITQSPKYLFRKEGQNVTLSCEQNLNHDAMYWYRQDPGQGLRLIYYSQIVNDFQKGDIAEGYSVSREKKESFPLTVTSAQKNPTAFYLCASSTSGGAGETQYFGPGTRLLVL.

Of note for this clone: The read terminates 3 residues before the CDR3 end, so the remaining end is supplied by the germline J gene. V is TRBV2 and J is TRBJ1-5; weak D call: TRBD1 (5 bases). Between the trimmed V and J ends, which lost 7 bases and 1 base, there was a span of 14 bases. The CDR3 totals 15 residues. Germline CDR1 is SNHLY and CDR2 is FYNNEI. CDR3 bases read: TGTGCCAGCAATCTTCAGGGTTACAGCAATCAGCCC. It yields the protein CASNLQGYSNQP. From start to end, the CDR3 is CASNLQGYSNQPQHF.

In the case of this clone: The read ends 3 residues early relative to the CDR3; the germline J gene fills the gap. The chain is built from TRBV20-1 and TRBJ2-1, with D possibly being TRBD1 (6 bases). Trimming cost V 0 bases and J 4 bases, with 19 bases left between them. From germline, CDR1 is DFQATT and CDR2 SNEGSKA (reference sequence). CDR3 length: 17 amino acids. CDR3: CSAREPHQGQVYNEQFF. CDR3 bases read: TGCAGTGCTAGAGAGCCCCACCAGGGACAAGTTTACAATGAG.